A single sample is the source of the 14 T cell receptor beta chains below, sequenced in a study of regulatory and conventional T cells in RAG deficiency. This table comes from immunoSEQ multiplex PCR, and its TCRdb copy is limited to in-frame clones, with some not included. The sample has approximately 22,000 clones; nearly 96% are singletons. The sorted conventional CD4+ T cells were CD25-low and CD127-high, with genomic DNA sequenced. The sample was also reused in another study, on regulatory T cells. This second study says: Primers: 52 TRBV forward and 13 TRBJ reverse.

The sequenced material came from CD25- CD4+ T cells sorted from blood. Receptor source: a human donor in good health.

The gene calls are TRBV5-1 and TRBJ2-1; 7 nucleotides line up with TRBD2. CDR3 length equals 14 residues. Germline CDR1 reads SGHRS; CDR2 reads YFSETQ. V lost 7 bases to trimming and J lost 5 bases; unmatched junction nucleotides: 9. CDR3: CASGRVGGDNEQFF. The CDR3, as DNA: TGCGCCAGCGGCAGGGTGGGGGGGGACAATGAGCAGTTCTTC.

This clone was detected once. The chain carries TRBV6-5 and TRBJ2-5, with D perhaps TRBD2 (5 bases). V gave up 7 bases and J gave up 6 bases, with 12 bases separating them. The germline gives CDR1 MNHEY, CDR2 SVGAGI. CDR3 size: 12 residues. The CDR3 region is CASKGSGKTQYF. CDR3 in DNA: TGTGCCAGCAAAGGGTCGGGAAAGACCCAGTACTTC.

As DNA, the CDR3 is TGTGCCAGCAGCTGGACAGGGGATAACACTGAAGCTTTCTTT. Amino acids: CASSWTGDNTEAFF. This sequence joins TRBV5-4 and TRBJ1-1; 9 bases map to TRBD1. The CDR3 consists of 14 residues. Germline V lookup: CDR1 SGHNT, CDR2 YYREEE (reference sequence). Germline trimming cut 3 bases from V and 2 bases from J; bases unmatched to any gene: 2.

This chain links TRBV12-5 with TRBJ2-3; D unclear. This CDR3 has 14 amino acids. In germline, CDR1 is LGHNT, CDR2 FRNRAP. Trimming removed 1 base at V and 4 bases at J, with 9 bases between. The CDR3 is CASGLAGFADTQYF. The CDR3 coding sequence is TGTGCTAGTGGTTTGGCCGGGTTCGCAGATACGCAGTATTTT.

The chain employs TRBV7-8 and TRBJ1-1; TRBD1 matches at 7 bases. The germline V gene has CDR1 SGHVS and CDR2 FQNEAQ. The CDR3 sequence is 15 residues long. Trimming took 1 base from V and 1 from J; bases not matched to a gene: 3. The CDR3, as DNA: TGTGCCAGCAGCTTAGATGCAGGGGGGAACACTGAAGCTTTCTTT. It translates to CASSLDAGGNTEAFF.

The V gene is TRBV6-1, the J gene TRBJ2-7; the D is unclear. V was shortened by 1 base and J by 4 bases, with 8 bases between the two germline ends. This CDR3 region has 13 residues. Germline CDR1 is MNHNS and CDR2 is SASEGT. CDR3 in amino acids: CASSEDGPYEQYF. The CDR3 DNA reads TGTGCCAGCAGTGAAGATGGGCCGTACGAGCAGTACTTC.

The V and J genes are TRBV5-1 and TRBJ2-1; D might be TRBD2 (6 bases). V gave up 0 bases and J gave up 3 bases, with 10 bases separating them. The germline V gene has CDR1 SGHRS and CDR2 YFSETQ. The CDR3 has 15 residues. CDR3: CASSLGTGSYNEQFF. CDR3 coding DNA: TGCGCCAGCAGCTTGGGTACCGGGAGCTACAATGAGCAGTTCTTC.

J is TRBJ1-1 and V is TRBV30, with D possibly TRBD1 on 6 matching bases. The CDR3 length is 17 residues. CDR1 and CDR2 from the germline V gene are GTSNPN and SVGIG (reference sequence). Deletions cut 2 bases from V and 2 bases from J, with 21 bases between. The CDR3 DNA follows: TGTGCCTGGAGTCCCCCCTGGCAGGGGTCTCTCAACACTGAAGCTTTCTTT. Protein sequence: CAWSPPWQGSLNTEAFF.

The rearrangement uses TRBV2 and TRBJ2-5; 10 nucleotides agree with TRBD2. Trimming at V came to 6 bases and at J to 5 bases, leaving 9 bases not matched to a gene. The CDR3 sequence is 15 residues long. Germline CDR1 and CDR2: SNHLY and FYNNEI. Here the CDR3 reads CASSAGLAAGETQYF. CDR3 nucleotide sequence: TGTGCCAGCAGCGCAGGACTAGCGGCGGGGGAGACCCAGTACTTC.

CDR3 DNA sequence: TGTGCCAGCTCCCAACCCGGGACATTAGACAATGAGCAGTTCTTC. Translated: CASSQPGTLDNEQFF. The V gene is TRBV18, the J gene TRBJ2-1, with a weak D call TRBD1 (6 bases). Trimming removed 6 bases from V and 5 bases from J, with 17 bases in between. The CDR3 is 15 residues long. CDR1 KGHSH and CDR2 LQKENI come from the germline V gene.

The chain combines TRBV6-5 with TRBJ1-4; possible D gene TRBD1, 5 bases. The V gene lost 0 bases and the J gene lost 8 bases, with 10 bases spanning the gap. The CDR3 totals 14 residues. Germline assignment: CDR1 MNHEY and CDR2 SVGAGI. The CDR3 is CASSYSYQGEKLFF. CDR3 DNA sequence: TGTGCCAGCAGTTACTCATATCAGGGAGAAAAACTGTTTTTT.

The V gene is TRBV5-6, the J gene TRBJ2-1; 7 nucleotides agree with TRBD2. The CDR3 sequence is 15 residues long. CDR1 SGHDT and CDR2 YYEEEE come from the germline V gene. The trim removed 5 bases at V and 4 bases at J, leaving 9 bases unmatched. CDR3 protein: CASRRAGLFYNEQFF. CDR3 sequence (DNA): TGTGCCAGCAGGCGAGCGGGACTGTTTTACAATGAGCAGTTCTTC.

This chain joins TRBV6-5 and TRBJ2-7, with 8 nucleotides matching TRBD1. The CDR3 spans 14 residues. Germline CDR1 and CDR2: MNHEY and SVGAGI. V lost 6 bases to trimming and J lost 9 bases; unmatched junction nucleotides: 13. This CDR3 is CASRRTGTSVGQYF. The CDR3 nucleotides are TGTGCCAGCAGGAGGACAGGGACCTCAGTTGGGCAGTACTTC.

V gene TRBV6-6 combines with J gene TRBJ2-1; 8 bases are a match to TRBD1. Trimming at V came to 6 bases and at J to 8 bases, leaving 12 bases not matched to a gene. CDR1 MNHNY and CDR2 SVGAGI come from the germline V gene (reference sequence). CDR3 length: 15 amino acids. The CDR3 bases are TGTGCCAGCAGGTCAGGGGGCAGGGGCAATCATGAGCAGTTCTTC. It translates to CASRSGGRGNHEQFF.